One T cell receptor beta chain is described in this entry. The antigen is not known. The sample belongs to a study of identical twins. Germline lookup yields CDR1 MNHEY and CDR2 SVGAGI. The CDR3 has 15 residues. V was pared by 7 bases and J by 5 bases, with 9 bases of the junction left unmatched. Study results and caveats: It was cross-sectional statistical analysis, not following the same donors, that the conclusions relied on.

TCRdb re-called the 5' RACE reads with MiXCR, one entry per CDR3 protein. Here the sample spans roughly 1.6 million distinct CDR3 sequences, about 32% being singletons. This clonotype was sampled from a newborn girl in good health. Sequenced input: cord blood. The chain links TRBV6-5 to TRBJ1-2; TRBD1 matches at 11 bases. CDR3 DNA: TGTGCCAGCACTTTCAGGACAGGGGGCTTTTATGGCTACACCTTC. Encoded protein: CASTFRTGGFYGYTF.